The entry that follows covers one T cell receptor beta chain sequence. This specimen belongs to a study of T cell changes during pregnancy in multiple sclerosis. V lost 4 bases and J lost 6; bases outside the gene matches: 10. The CDR3 loop spans 16 amino acids. CDR1 SGHRS and CDR2 YFSETQ come from the germline V gene. TCRdb's copy holds only in-frame clones and misses some; the assay was immunoSEQ multiplex PCR. The profile shows over 55,000 clones, around 92% of them singletons. The receptor's source is a female donor with multiple sclerosis, enrolled in a pregnancy study. The V call is TRBV5-1, the J call TRBJ2-2, with TRBD1 identical over 9 bases. The sequencing used peripheral blood, collected in the first trimester of pregnancy. The CDR3, as DNA: TGCGCCAGCAGCAAGGGACAGGGTGATACTCCCGGGGAGCTGTTTTTT. Amino acid sequence: CASSKGQGDTPGELFF.